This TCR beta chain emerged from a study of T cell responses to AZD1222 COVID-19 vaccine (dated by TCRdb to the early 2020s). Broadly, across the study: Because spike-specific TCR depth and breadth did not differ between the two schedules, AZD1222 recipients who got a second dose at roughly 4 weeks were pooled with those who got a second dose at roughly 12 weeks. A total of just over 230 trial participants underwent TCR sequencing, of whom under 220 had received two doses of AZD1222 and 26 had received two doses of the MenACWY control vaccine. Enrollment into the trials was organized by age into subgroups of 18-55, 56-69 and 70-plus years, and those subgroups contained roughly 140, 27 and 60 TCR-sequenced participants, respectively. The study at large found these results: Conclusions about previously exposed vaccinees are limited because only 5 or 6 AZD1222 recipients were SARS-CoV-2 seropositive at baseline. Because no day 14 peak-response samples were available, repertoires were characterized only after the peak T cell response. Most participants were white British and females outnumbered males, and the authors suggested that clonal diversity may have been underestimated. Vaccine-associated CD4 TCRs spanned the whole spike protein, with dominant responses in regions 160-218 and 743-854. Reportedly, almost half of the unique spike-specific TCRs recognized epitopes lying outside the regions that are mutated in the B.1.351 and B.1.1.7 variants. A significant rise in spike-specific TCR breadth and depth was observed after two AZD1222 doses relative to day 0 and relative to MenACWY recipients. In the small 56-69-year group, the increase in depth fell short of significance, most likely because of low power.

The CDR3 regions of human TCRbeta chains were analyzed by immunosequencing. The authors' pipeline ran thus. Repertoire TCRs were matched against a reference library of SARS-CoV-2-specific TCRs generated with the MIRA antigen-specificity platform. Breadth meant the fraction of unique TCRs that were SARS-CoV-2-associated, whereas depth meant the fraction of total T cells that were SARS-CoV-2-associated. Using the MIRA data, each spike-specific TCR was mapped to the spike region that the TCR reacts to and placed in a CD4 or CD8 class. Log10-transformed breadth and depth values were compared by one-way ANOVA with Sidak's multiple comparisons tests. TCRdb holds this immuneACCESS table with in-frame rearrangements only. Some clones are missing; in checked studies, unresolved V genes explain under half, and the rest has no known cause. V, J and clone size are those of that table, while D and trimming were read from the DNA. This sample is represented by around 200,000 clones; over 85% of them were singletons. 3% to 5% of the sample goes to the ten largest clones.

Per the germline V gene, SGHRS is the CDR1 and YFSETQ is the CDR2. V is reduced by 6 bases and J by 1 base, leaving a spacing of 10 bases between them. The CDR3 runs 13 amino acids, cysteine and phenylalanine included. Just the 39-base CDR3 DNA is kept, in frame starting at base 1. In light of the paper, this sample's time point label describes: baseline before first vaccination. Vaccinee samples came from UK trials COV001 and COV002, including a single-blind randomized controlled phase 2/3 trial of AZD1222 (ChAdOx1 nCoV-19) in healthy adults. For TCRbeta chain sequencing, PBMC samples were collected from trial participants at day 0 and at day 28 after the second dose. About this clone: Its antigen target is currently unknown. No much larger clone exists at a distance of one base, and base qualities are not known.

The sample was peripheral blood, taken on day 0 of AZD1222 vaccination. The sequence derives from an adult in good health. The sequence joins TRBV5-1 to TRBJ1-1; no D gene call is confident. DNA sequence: TGCGCCAGCATCAACGATGCGAACACTGAAGCTTTCTTT. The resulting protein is CASINDANTEAFF.